The 29 T cell receptor beta chains below come from one sample, sequenced in a study of blood T cell repertoires in COVID-19. TCRdb's copy holds only in-frame clones and misses some; the assay was immunoSEQ multiplex PCR. The sample shows about 52,000 clones, approximately 83% of them seen only once. The specimen was peripheral blood. The receptors stem from a man older than 75 with COVID-19, enrolled during active disease.

The chain couples TRBV21-1 to TRBJ2-4; the D call TRBD2 from the table was never checked on the DNA. TRBV21-1 corresponds to a pseudogene. The CDR3 spans 18 residues. CDR3 sequence: CASSKKEPTGWAKNIQYF. Written as DNA, the CDR3 is TGTGCCAGCAGCAAAAAGGAGCCGACGGGTTGGGCCAAAAACATTCAGTACTTC.

The CDR3 sequence: CASSRGGGLAVALSTDTQYF. The CDR3 DNA reads as TGTGCCAGTAGTCGAGGAGGAGGGCTAGCGGTTGCCCTTAGCACAGATACGCAGTATTTT. The J gene is TRBJ2-3, the V gene TRBV19; 7 bases map to TRBD2. Unmatched junction bases numbered 20, after V lost 5 bases and J lost 0 bases. Germline values: CDR1 LNHDA, CDR2 SQIVND (reference sequence). CDR3 length: 20 residues.

This clone has more than one count but fewer than ten. The chain employs TRBV10-3 and TRBJ1-5; 7 positions match TRBD1. After removal of 0 bases from V and 7 bases from J, the junction contained 6 bases not matched to a gene. The CDR3 runs 15 residues. The germline V gene has CDR1 ENHRY and CDR2 SYGVKD. CDR3 in DNA: TGTGCCATCAGTGAGTCAACGGGACAGCAACAGCCCCAGCATTTT. Amino acids: CAISESTGQQQPQHF.

The V call is TRBV19, the J call TRBJ2-2, with 7 bases aligning to TRBD2. J gave up 5 bases and V 3 bases, and 9 bases lay outside the gene matches. Per the germline V gene, CDR1 is LNHDA and CDR2 is SQIVND (reference sequence). CDR3 length: 16 residues. The chain's CDR3 is CASSILAAQKTGELFF. DNA of the CDR3: TGTGCCAGTAGTATCCTAGCGGCGCAAAAAACCGGGGAGCTGTTTTTT.

The chain couples TRBV19 to TRBJ1-2, with TRBD1 as a possible D gene (5 bases). The V end lost 10 bases, the J end lost 1 base, and 16 bases lay between the germline ends. The CDR3 extends over 14 amino acids. Germline-derived CDR1 and CDR2 are LNHDA and SQIVND (reference sequence). CDR3 amino acids: CATSQGSNNYGYTF. The CDR3 nucleotides are TGTGCCACCTCCCAGGGTTCAAATAACTATGGCTACACCTTC.

The V and J genes are TRBV9 and TRBJ2-5; 7 positions match TRBD2. With 4 bases clipped from V and 9 bases from J, the junction kept 12 bases outside the gene matches. The CDR3 consists of 14 residues. CDR1 and CDR2 (germline): SGDLS, YYNGEE. Written as DNA, the CDR3 is TGTGCCAGCAGCAACCTGGTTGGGGGAGGGTCCCAGTACTTC. Amino acids: CASSNLVGGGSQYF.

This rearrangement joins TRBV12-5 to TRBJ1-1; TRBD1 agrees at 11 bases. Germline V gives CDR1 LGHNT, CDR2 FRNRAP. The CDR3 spans 17 residues. J lost 4 bases, V lost 6 bases, and 13 bases had no gene match. The CDR3 loop reads CASGSLRDRGSGTEAFF. CDR3 nucleotides: TGTGCTAGTGGCTCCCTCCGGGACAGGGGGTCGGGCACTGAAGCTTTCTTT.

This clone was seen just once. The rearrangement uses TRBV7-2 and TRBJ2-2; a weak D match, TRBD1 (6 bases). V was clipped by 4 bases and J by 4 bases, with 13 bases between them. The CDR3 extends over 15 amino acids. Germline V gives CDR1 SGHTA, CDR2 FQGNSA. CDR3 DNA sequence: TGTGCCAGCAGCTCATCCGGGACATTCACCGGGGAGCTGTTTTTT. This translates into CASSSSGTFTGELFF.

The rearrangement uses TRBV6-5 and TRBJ1-4; D gene unclear. The V and J ends lost 6 bases and 5 bases respectively, with 16 bases between them. The V gene's germline CDR1 is MNHEY and CDR2 SVGAGI. The CDR3 is 15 residues long. The CDR3 DNA is TGTGCCAGCAGCTCCCTAGGAATCGGGAATGAAAAACTGTTTTTT. Amino acids: CASSSLGIGNEKLFF.

CDR3 amino acids: CASSLDGREPRGYEQYV. CDR3 in DNA: TGCGCCAGCAGCTTGGACGGGCGGGAGCCACGGGGTTACGAGCAGTACGTC. This sequence joins TRBV5-1 and TRBJ2-7, with 7 positions matching TRBD2. Trimming removed 0 bases from V and 4 bases from J; junction bases left unmatched: 13. CDR3 length equals 17 residues. CDR1 is SGHRS, CDR2 YFSETQ, per germline.

This clone was found a few times. The genes are TRBV7-9 and TRBJ1-5, with a weak D call TRBD1 (6 bases). The CDR3 loop spans 15 amino acids. The V gene lost 5 bases and the J gene lost 5 bases, with 16 bases spanning the gap. CDR1 SEHNR and CDR2 FQNEAQ come from the germline V gene (reference sequence). Here the CDR3 DNA reads TGTGCCAGCAGCCCTGTGGGGGGGCGCGATCAGCCCCAGCATTTT. Translated: CASSPVGGRDQPQHF.

This clone was detected only once. The chain has TRBV5-1 and TRBJ2-1, with TRBD2 identical over 9 bases. The CDR3 runs 15 residues. Germline CDR1 and CDR2: SGHRS and YFSETQ. The V segment lost 7 bases and the J segment 8 bases; nucleotides outside the gene matches: 13. This CDR3 is CASHRSGSKLDEQFF. CDR3 in DNA: TGCGCCAGCCACCGTAGCGGGAGTAAGTTGGATGAGCAGTTCTTC.

V is TRBV24-1 and J is TRBJ2-2; no reliable D call. V lost 1 base, J lost 2 bases, and 7 bases lay in between. The CDR3 has 15 amino acids. Germline assignment: CDR1 KGHDR and CDR2 SFDVKD. CDR3 DNA: TGTGCCACCAGTGATTTTGCGGTCAACACCGGGGAGCTGTTTTTT. Encoded protein: CATSDFAVNTGELFF.

This clone was seen a few times. V and J are TRBV5-5 and TRBJ2-1; no firm D call. This CDR3 spans 16 amino acids. Germline V gene data show CDR1 as SGHKS and CDR2 as YYEKEE (reference sequence). The germline V and J ends were trimmed by 4 bases and 0 bases, with 14 bases remaining between them. The CDR3 protein is CASSQKESSSYNEQFF. The CDR3 DNA reads TGTGCCAGCAGCCAGAAGGAGTCGAGCTCCTACAATGAGCAGTTCTTC.

This clone was detected only a few times. The chain joins TRBV19 to TRBJ1-1; TRBD1 aligns across 7 bases. CDR1 LNHDA and CDR2 SQIVND come from the germline V gene (reference sequence). The CDR3 is 16 residues long. Trimming took 1 base from V and 4 from J; bases not matched to a gene: 9. This CDR3 is CASSIGPSAGGTEAFF. The CDR3 nucleotides are TGTGCCAGTAGTATAGGTCCCAGTGCAGGGGGCACTGAAGCTTTCTTT.

In its sample, this clone was seen a few times. CDR3 region: CASSLGAGSDYGYTF. CDR3 sequence (DNA): TGTGCCAGCAGCTTAGGAGCGGGGAGCGACTATGGCTACACCTTC. The V gene is TRBV7-6, the J gene TRBJ1-2; D not resolved. The CDR3 length is 15 residues. From germline, CDR1 is SGHVS and CDR2 FNYEAQ. Trimming removed 1 base at V and 3 bases at J, with 12 bases between.

This chain joins TRBV5-6 and TRBJ1-2, with 7 bases fitting TRBD1. The germline gives CDR1 SGHDT, CDR2 YYEEEE. This CDR3 region has 14 residues. Trimming at V came to 4 bases and at J to 0 bases, leaving 3 bases not matched to a gene. This CDR3 is CASSHRGANYGYTF. As DNA, the CDR3 is TGTGCCAGCAGCCACAGGGGAGCTAACTATGGCTACACCTTC.

The chain recombines TRBV18 with TRBJ2-5; D may be TRBD2 (5 bases). Per the germline V gene, CDR1 is KGHSH and CDR2 is LQKENI. Trimming shortened V by 3 bases and J by 0 bases, and 8 bases separated the two germline ends. This CDR3 has 14 residues. CDR3 sequence (DNA): TGTGCCAGCTCACCTCGGGGAAACCAAGAGACCCAGTACTTC. It encodes CASSPRGNQETQYF.

This sequence joins TRBV6-5 and TRBJ2-1, with TRBD2 identical over 9 bases. Germline CDR1 and CDR2: MNHEY and SVGAGI. CDR3 size: 15 residues. The V segment lost 5 bases and the J segment 5 bases; nucleotides outside the gene matches: 7. The CDR3: CASSPVAGDHNEQFF. The DNA for the CDR3 is TGTGCCAGCAGTCCCGTAGCGGGGGACCACAATGAGCAGTTCTTC.

The chain is built from TRBV28 and TRBJ1-5; unclear D gene. This CDR3 is 15 amino acids long. Germline V gene data show CDR1 as MDHEN and CDR2 as SYDVKM. Trimming took 8 bases from V and 2 from J, leaving 16 bases between them. The CDR3 protein is CASVREGNGNQPQHF. DNA of the CDR3: TGTGCCAGCGTCCGTGAGGGAAACGGCAATCAGCCCCAGCATTTT.

The V gene is TRBV6-6, the J gene TRBJ2-7; TRBD2 matches at 8 bases. V was clipped by 0 bases and J by 7 bases; unmatched bases: 8. Germline loops: CDR1 MNHNY, CDR2 SVGAGI (reference sequence). This CDR3 region has 15 residues. CDR3 sequence (DNA): TGTGCCAGCAGTTACTCAAGCGGGAGAAACGATGAGCAGTACGTC. It encodes CASSYSSGRNDEQYV.

The chain recombines TRBV6-1 with TRBJ1-2, with a tentative D call TRBD1 (6 bases). The V gene's germline CDR1 is MNHNS and CDR2 SASEGT. Between the trimmed V and J ends, which lost 2 bases and 2 bases, there was a span of 12 bases. The CDR3 contains 15 residues. The CDR3 DNA reads as TGTGCCAGCAGTGAATGGAACAGGGACAACTATGGCTACACCTTC. This translates into CASSEWNRDNYGYTF.

This clone was found once. J is TRBJ2-3 and V is TRBV13; 15 bases match TRBD2. Germline assignment: CDR1 PRHDT and CDR2 FYEKMQ (reference sequence). V was clipped by 4 bases and J by 11 bases; unmatched bases: 4. The CDR3 runs to 14 residues. As DNA, the CDR3 is TGTGCCAGCAGCTCCGGACTAGCGGGAGGGATGCAGTATTTT. Residues: CASSSGLAGGMQYF.

The V gene is TRBV25-1, the J gene TRBJ1-6; 10 bases map to TRBD1. The CDR3 loop spans 16 amino acids. Trimming removed 3 bases from V and 8 bases from J; junction bases left unmatched: 7. CDR1 and CDR2 from the germline V gene are MGHDK and SYGVNS. The CDR3 nucleotides are TGTGCCAGCAGTGACTCGACAGGGGGCAGAGATTCACCCCTCCACTTT. Protein: CASSDSTGGRDSPLHF.

The rearrangement joins TRBV11-2 to TRBJ2-5; TRBD2 might be the D (5 bases). This CDR3 contains 14 residues. V was trimmed by 6 bases and J by 4 bases, leaving 15 bases between them. CDR1 and CDR2 (germline): SGHAT, FQNNGV. CDR3 DNA sequence: TGTGCCAGCAGTTCAGGACTGTTTTTAGAGACCCAGTACTTC. It encodes CASSSGLFLETQYF.

The V gene is TRBV7-7, the J gene TRBJ2-5, with 10 bases identical to TRBD2. The junction had 19 bases not matched to a gene; V was cut back by 6 bases and J by 3 bases. Germline CDR1 and CDR2: SSHAT and FNYEAQ (reference sequence). The CDR3 is 19 residues long. The CDR3 here is CASSSGLAGDLHWKETQYF. CDR3 nucleotide sequence: TGTGCCAGCAGTTCCGGTCTAGCGGGAGACCTGCATTGGAAAGAGACCCAGTACTTC.

The V call is TRBV10-3, the J call TRBJ1-1, with no clear D. Germline V gene sequence: CDR1 ENHRY, CDR2 SYGVKD. This CDR3 region has 13 residues. V was trimmed by 6 bases and J by 1 base, leaving 9 bases between them. CDR3 protein: CAISQTENTEAFF. The CDR3, as DNA: TGTGCCATCAGCCAAACAGAGAACACTGAAGCTTTCTTT.

Only one count was recorded for this clone. The CDR3 is CASSLFGTGGDYGYTF. The CDR3 nucleotides are TGTGCCAGCAGTTTATTTGGGACAGGGGGGGACTATGGCTACACCTTC. The chain has TRBV27 and TRBJ1-2, with 11 bases fitting TRBD1. Germline V gene lookup returns CDR1 MNHEY and CDR2 SMNVEV (reference sequence). This CDR3 is 16 amino acids long. Trimming at V came to 1 base and at J to 3 bases, leaving 4 bases not matched to a gene.

V and J are TRBV5-4 and TRBJ1-1; D may be TRBD1 (5 bases). CDR3 length: 16 residues. Germline-derived CDR1 and CDR2 are SGHNT and YYREEE (reference sequence). The ends were cut back, 4 bases at V and 4 bases at J, with 20 bases in the middle. The CDR3: CASSQGPLASGTEAFF. The CDR3 DNA is TGTGCCAGCAGCCAGGGCCCGTTGGCGTCGGGCACTGAAGCTTTCTTT. Filled out from reference TRBV5-4 and TRBJ1-1, the complete variable domain reads ETGVTQSPTHLIKTRGQQVTLRCSSQSGHNTVSWYQQALGQGPQFIFQYYREEENGRGNFPPRFSGLQFPNYSSELNVNALELDDSALYLCASSQGPLASGTEAFFGQGTRLTVV.